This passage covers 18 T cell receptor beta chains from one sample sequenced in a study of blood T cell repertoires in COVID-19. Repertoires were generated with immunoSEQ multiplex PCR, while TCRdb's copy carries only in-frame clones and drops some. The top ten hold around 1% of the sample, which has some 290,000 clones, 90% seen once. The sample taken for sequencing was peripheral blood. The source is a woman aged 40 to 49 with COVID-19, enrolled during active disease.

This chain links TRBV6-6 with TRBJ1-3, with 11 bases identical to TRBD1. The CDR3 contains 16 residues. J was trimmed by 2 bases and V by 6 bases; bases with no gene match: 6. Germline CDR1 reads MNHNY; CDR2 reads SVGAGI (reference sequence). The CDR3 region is CASRSRGQGAGNTIYF. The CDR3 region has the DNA TGTGCCAGCAGGTCGAGGGGACAGGGGGCTGGAAACACCATATATTTT.

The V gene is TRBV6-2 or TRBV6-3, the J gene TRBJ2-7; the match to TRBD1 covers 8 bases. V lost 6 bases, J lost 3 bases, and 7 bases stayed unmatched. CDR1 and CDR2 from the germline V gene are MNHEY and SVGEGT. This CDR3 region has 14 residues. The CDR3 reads CASSSLGQGYEQYF. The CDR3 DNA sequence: TGTGCCAGCAGCTCTCTTGGACAGGGCTACGAGCAGTACTTC.

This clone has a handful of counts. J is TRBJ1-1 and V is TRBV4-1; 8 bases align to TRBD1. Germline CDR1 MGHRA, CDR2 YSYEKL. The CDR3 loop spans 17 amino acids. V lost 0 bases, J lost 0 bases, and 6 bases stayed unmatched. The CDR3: CASSQERTGLMNTEAFF. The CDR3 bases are TGCGCCAGCAGCCAAGAACGGACAGGGCTTATGAACACTGAAGCTTTCTTT.

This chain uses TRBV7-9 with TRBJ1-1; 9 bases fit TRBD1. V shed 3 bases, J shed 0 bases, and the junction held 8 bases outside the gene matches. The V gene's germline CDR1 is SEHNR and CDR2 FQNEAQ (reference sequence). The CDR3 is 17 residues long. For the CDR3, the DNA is TGTGCCAGCAGCTTTCCTGGACAGGGGACGATGAACACTGAAGCTTTCTTT. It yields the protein CASSFPGQGTMNTEAFF.

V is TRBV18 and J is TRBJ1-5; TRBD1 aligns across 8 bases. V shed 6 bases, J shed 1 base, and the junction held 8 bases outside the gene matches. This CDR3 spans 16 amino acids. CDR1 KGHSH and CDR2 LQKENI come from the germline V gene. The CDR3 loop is CASSDQGAGSNQPQHF. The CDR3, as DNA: TGTGCCAGCTCGGATCAGGGGGCTGGCAGCAATCAGCCCCAGCATTTT.

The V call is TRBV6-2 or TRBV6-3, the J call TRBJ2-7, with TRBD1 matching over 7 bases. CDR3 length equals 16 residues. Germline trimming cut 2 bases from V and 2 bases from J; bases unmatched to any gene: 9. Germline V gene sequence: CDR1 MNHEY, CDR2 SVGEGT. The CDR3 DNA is TGTGCCAGCAGTTACCCGACAGGGAAGGGGACCTACGAGCAGTACTTC. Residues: CASSYPTGKGTYEQYF.

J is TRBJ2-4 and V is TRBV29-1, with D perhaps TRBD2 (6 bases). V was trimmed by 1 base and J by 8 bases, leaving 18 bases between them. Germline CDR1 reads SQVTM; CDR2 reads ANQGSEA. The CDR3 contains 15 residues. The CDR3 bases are TGCAGCGTTGAAGCGCGGGACGGGGGAGGTGACATTCAGTACTTC. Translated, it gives CSVEARDGGGDIQYF.

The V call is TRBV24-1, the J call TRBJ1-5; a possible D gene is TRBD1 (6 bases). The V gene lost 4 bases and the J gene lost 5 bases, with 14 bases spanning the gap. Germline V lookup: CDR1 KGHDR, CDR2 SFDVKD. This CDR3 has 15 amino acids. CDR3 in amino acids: CATSEGGGPHQPQHF. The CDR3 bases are TGTGCCACCAGTGAGGGAGGGGGGCCTCATCAGCCCCAGCATTTT.

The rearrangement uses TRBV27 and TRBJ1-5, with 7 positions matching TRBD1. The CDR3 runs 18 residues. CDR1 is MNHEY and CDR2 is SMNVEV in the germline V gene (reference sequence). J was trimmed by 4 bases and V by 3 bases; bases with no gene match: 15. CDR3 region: CASSLAGQGGRINQPQHF. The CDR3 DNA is TGTGCCAGCAGTTTGGCGGGGCAGGGGGGTCGCATTAATCAGCCCCAGCATTTT.

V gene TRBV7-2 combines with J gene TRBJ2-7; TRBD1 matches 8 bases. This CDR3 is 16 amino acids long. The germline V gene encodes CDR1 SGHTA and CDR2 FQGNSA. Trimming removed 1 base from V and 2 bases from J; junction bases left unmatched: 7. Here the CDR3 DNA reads TGTGCCAGCAGCTTAGGTGTTGACAGGGGAACCTACGAGCAGTACTTC. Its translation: CASSLGVDRGTYEQYF. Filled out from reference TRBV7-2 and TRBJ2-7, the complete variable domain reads GAGVSQSPSNKVTEKGKDVELRCDPISGHTALYWYRQSLGQGLEFLIYFQGNSAPDKSGLPSDRFSAERTGGSVSTLTIQRTQQEDSAVYLCASSLGVDRGTYEQYFGPGTRLTVT.

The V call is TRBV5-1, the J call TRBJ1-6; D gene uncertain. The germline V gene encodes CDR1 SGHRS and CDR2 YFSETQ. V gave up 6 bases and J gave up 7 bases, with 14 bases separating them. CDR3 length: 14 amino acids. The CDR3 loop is CASTHGERNSPLHF. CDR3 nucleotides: TGCGCCAGCACCCACGGGGAGAGAAATTCACCCCTCCACTTT.

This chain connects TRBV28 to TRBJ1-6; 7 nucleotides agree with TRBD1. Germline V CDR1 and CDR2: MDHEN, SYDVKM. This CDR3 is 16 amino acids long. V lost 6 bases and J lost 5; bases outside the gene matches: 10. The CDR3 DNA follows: TGTGCCAGCAGGCTAGGGGGCCATACTAATAATTCACCCCTCCACTTT. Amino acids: CASRLGGHTNNSPLHF.

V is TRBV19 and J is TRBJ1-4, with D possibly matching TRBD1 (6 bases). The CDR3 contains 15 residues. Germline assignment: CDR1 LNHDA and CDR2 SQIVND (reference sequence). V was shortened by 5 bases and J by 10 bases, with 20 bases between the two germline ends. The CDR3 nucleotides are TGTGCCAGTAGTGTATCCGGGGAACGAGGGGGAAAACTGTTTTTT. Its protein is CASSVSGERGGKLFF.

DNA of the CDR3: TGTGCCAGCAGTTACGGGACAGGGGGCGAGCAGTACTTC. This codes for CASSYGTGGEQYF. The chain couples TRBV12-3 or TRBV12-4 to TRBJ2-7; 11 bases fit TRBD1. V lost 4 bases to trimming and J lost 6 bases; unmatched junction nucleotides: 2. CDR3 length: 13 residues.

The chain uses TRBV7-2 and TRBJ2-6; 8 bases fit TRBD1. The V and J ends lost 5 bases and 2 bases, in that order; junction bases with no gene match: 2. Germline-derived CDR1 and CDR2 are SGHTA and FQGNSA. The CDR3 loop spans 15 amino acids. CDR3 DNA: TGTGCCAGCAGCCGGGACAGGACTGGGGCCAACGTCCTGACTTTC. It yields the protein CASSRDRTGANVLTF.

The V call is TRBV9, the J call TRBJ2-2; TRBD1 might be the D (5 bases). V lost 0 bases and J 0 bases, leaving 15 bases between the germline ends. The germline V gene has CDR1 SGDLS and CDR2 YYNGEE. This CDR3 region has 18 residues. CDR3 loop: CASSVEIPRQTNTGELFF. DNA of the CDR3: TGTGCCAGCAGCGTAGAAATACCGCGACAGACGAACACCGGGGAGCTGTTTTTT.

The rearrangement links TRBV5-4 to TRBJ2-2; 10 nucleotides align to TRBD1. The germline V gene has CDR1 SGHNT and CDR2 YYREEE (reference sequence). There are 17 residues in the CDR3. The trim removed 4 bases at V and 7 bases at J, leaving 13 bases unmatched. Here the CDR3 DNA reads TGTGCCAGCAGCGGACGACAGGGGGCCGGGAAGATCGGGGAGCTGTTTTTT. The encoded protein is CASSGRQGAGKIGELFF. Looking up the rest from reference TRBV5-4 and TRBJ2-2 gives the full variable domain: ETGVTQSPTHLIKTRGQQVTLRCSSQSGHNTVSWYQQALGQGPQFIFQYYREEENGRGNFPPRFSGLQFPNYSSELNVNALELDDSALYLCASSGRQGAGKIGELFFGEGSRLTVL.

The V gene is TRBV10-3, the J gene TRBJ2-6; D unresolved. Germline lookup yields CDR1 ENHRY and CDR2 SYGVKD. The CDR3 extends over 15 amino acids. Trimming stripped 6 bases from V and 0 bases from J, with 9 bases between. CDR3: CAIRPPGSGANVLTF. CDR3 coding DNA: TGTGCCATCAGACCCCCGGGCTCTGGGGCCAACGTCCTGACTTTC.